This TCR beta chain was sequenced in a study of blood T cell repertoires in COVID-19. The wider study: The United States, Italy and Spain provided the acute and convalescent COVID-19 samples. Nucleic acid was either cDNA or gDNA, and it came from T cells, B-cell-depleted T cells, or PBMCs.

Seattle cases were enrolled at active infection and followed longitudinally. The ends were cut back, 11 bases at V and 0 bases at J, with 19 bases in the middle. The germline V gene has CDR1 SNHLY and CDR2 FYNNEI. This CDR3 region has 15 residues. Under the authors' procedure: Estimation of nucleated cell counts was performed using reference gene primer amplification. TCRdb's copy holds only in-frame clones and misses some; the assay was immunoSEQ multiplex PCR. The V and J calls and the clone size are those of that table, but D and trimming were determined from the DNA. This sample has under 75,000 clones; roughly 72% occur once, and the top ten carry 4% to 5.5%.

The receptor was isolated from a woman between 70 and 85 years old with COVID-19, enrolled during active disease. Material for sequencing was peripheral blood. The V and J genes are TRBV2 and TRBJ1-1; D may be TRBD1 (5 bases). The CDR3 bases are TGTGCCGGACAAATAGTGGAGGGGATGAACACTGAAGCTTTCTTT. Translated: CAGQIVEGMNTEAFF.